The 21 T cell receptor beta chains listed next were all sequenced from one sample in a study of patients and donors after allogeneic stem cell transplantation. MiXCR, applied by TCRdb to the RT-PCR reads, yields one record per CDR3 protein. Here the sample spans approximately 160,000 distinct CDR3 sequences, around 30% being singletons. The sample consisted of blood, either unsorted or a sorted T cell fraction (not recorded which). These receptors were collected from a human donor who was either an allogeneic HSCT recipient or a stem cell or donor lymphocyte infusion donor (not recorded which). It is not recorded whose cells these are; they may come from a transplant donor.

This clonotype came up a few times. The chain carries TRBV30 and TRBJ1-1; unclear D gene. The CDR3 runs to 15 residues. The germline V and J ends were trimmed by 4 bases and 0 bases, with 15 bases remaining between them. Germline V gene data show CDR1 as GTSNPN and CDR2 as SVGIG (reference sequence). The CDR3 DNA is TGTGCCTGGAACCTTCGCACACTCATGAACACTGAAGCTTTCTTT. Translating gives CAWNLRTLMNTEAFF.

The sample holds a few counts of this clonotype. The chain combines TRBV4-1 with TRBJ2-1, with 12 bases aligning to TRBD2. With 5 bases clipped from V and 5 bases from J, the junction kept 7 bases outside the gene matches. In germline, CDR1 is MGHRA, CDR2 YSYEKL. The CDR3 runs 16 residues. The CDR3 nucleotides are TGCGCCAGCAGCTCCTGGACTAGCGGGAATCACAATGAGCAGTTCTTC. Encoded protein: CASSSWTSGNHNEQFF.

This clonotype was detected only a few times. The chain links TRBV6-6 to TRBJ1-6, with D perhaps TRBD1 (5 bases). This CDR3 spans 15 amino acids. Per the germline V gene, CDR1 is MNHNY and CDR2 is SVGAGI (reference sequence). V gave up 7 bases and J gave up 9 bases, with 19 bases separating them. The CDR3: CASTTAATRVSPLHF. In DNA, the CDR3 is TGTGCCAGCACCACAGCCGCCACCAGGGTTTCACCCCTCCACTTT.

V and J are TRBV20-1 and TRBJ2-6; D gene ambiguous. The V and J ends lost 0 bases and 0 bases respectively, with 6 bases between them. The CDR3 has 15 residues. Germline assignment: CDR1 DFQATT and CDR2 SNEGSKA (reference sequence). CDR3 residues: CSARDWDSGANVLTF. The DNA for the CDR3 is TGCAGTGCTAGAGATTGGGACTCTGGGGCCAACGTCCTGACTTTC.

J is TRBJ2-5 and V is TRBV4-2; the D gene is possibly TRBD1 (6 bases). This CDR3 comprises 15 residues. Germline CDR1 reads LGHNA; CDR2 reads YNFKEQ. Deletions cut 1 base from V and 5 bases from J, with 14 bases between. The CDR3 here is CASSQGQGMEETQYF. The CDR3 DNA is TGTGCCAGCAGCCAAGGGCAGGGGATGGAGGAGACCCAGTACTTC.

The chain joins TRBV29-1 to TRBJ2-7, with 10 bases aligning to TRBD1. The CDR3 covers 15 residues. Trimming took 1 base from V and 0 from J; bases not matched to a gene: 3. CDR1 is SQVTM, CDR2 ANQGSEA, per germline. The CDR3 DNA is TGCAGCGTTGAAGGGACAGGGGGTACCTCCTACGAGCAGTACTTC. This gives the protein CSVEGTGGTSYEQYF.

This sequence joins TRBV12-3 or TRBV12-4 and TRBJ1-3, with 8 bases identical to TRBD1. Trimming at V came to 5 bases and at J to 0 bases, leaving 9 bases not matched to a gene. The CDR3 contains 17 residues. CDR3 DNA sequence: TGTGCCAGCAGTCACCGGACAGGGTTAGGCTCTGGAAACACCATATATTTT. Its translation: CASSHRTGLGSGNTIYF.

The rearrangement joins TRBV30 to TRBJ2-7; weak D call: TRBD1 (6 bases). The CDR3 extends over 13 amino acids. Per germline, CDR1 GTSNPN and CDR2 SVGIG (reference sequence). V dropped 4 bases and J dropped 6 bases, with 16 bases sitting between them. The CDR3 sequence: CAWTGHRVSEQYF. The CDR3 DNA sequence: TGTGCCTGGACCGGCCACAGGGTATCCGAGCAGTACTTC.

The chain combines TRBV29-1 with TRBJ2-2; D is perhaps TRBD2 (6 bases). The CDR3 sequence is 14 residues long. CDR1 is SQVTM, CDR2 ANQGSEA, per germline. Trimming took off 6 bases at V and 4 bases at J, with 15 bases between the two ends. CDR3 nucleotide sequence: TGCAGCGTCGCCGGGACTTCTCTCACCGGGGAGCTGTTTTTT. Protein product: CSVAGTSLTGELFF.

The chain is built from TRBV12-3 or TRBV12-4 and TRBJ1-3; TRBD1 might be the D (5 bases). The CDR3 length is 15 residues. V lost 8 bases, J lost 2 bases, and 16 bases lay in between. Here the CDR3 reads CASSGGVLTGNTIYF. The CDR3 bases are TGTGCCAGCTCCGGGGGAGTTCTCACTGGAAACACCATATATTTT.

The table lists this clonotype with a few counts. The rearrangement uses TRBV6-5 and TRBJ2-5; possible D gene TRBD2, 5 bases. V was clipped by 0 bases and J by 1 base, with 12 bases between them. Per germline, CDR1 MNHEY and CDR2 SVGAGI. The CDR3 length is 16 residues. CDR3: CASSYSRLARQETQYF. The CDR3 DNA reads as TGTGCCAGCAGTTACTCGAGGCTAGCCCGCCAAGAGACCCAGTACTTC.

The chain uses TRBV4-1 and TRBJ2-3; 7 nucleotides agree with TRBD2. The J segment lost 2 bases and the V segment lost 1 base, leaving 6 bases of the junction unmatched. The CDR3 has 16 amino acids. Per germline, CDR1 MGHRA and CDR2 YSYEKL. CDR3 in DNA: TGCGCCAGCAGCCAAGGGGTGGGAGGGGTCACAGATACGCAGTATTTT. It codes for CASSQGVGGVTDTQYF.

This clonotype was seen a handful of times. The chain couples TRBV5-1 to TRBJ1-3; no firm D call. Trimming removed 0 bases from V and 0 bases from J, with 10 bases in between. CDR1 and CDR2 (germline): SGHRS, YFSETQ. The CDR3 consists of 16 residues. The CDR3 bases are TGCGCCAGCAGCTTGGGACGCAGCTCCTCTGGAAACACCATATATTTT. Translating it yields CASSLGRSSSGNTIYF.

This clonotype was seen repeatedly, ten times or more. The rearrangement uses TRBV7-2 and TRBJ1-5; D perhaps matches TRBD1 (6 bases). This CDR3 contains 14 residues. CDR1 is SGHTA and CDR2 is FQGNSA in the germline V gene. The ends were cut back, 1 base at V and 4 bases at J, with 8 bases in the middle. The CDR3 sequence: CASSLGGTNQPQHF. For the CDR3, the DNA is TGTGCCAGCAGCTTAGGAGGGACAAATCAGCCCCAGCATTTT.

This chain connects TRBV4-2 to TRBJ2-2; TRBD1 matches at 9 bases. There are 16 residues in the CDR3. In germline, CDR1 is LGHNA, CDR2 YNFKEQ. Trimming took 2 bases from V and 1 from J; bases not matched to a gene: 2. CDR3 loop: CASSQLTGGNTGELFF. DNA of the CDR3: TGTGCCAGCAGCCAACTGACAGGGGGGAACACCGGGGAGCTGTTTTTT.

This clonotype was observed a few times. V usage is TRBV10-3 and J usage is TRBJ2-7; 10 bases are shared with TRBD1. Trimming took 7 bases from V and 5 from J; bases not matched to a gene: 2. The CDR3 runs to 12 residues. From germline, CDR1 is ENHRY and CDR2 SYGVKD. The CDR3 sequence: CAIMTGGDEQYF. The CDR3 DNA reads TGTGCCATCATGACAGGGGGCGACGAGCAGTACTTC.

The CDR3 protein is CASSSRLARYEQYF. The DNA of the CDR3 is TGTGCCAGCAGTTCAAGACTAGCCCGCTACGAGCAGTACTTC. V usage is TRBV27 and J usage is TRBJ2-7; 7 bases fit TRBD2. V was pared by 4 bases and J by 3 bases, with 6 bases of the junction left unmatched. CDR3 size: 14 residues. Germline V gene lookup returns CDR1 MNHEY and CDR2 SMNVEV (reference sequence).

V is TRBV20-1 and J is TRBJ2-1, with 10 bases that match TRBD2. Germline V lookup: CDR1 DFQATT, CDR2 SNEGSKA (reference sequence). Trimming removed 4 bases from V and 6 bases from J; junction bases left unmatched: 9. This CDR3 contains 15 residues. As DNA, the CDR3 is TGCAGTGCTATTCAGGCTAGCGGGAGCGGCAATGAGCAGTTCTTC. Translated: CSAIQASGSGNEQFF.

The CDR3 DNA is TGTGCCAGCAGTGACCGGGACAGGAAAGATGAAAAACTGTTTTTT. Translation: CASSDRDRKDEKLFF. J is TRBJ1-4 and V is TRBV6-1; 8 bases match TRBD1. Germline V CDR1 and CDR2: MNHNS, SASEGT. The ends lost 3 bases at V and 6 bases at J; junction bases unmatched: 6. This CDR3 spans 15 amino acids.

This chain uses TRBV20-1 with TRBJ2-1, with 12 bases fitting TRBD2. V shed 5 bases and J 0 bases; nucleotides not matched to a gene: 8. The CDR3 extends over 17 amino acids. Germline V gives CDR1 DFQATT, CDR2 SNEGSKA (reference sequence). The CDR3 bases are TGCAGTGCTCCGTCCGGGACTAGCGGGCGCTCCTACAATGAGCAGTTCTTC. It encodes CSAPSGTSGRSYNEQFF.

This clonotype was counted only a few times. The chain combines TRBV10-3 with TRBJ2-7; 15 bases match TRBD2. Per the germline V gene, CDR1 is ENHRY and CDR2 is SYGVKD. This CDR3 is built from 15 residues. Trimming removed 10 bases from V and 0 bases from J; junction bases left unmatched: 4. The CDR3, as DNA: TGTGCCAAGGGACTAGCGGGAGGACCCTCCTACGAGCAGTACTTC. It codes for CAKGLAGGPSYEQYF.